What follows are 14 T cell receptor beta chains derived from one specimen sequenced in a study of cytomegalovirus exposure and HLA in healthy donors (dated by TCRdb to 2016 to 2017). Library creation used the immunoSEQ multiplex PCR assay. The multiplex PCR relied on a mix of 60 forward primers for TCR Vbeta segments and 13 reverse primers for TCR Jbeta segments. This is the immuneACCESS table as TCRdb keeps it, with only in-frame sequences that have V and J called. A part of the clones is gone; compared with another copy, unresolved V genes explain less than half, and the rest is unexplained. In all, the sample holds more than 95,000 clones, and around 79% of those were seen once. Around 3.2% of the sample is in the top ten clones. Specimen: PBMCs. These receptors all stem from a female donor in good health and CMV-seropositive.

CDR3 sequence reads: CASSPGPANYGYTF. For the CDR3, the DNA is TGTGCCAGCAGCCCTGGGCCCGCTAACTATGGCTACACCTTC. This sequence joins TRBV7-3 and TRBJ1-2; D gene uncertain. CDR1 and CDR2 from the germline V gene are SGHTA and FQGTGA. V dropped 5 bases and J dropped 0 bases, with 10 bases sitting between them. The CDR3 contains 14 residues.

The chain employs TRBV4-1 and TRBJ2-7; TRBD1 matches at 7 bases. Germline V gene data show CDR1 as MGHRA and CDR2 as YSYEKL. J was trimmed by 3 bases and V by 0 bases; bases with no gene match: 5. This CDR3 spans 15 amino acids. The chain's CDR3 is CASSQEGTEHYEQYF. The DNA of the CDR3 is TGCGCCAGCAGCCAAGAAGGGACAGAACACTACGAGCAGTACTTC.

The sample holds a few counts of this clone. CDR3 nucleotides: TGTGCCAGCAGCTTCTACCGGGACAGGGGCCTCCTTAGGGAAGCTTTCTTT. Translation gives CASSFYRDRGLLREAFF. The chain is built from TRBV5-6 and TRBJ1-1, with 10 bases matching TRBD1. The CDR3 contains 17 residues. Germline V gene sequence: CDR1 SGHDT, CDR2 YYEEEE. Germline trimming cut 2 bases from V and 8 bases from J; bases unmatched to any gene: 15. Together with reference TRBV5-6 and TRBJ1-1, the CDR3 gives the full variable domain: DAGVTQSPTHLIKTRGQQVTLRCSPKSGHDTVSWYQQALGQGPQFIFQYYEEEERQRGNFPDRFSGHQFPNYSSELNVNALLLGDSALYLCASSFYRDRGLLREAFFGQGTRLTVV.

This sequence joins TRBV9 and TRBJ2-6; no clear D gene. CDR3 length: 14 amino acids. Germline assignment: CDR1 SGDLS and CDR2 YYNGEE. With 4 bases removed from V and 0 bases from J, the gap between germline ends came to 5 bases. In DNA form, the CDR3 reads TGTGCCAGCAGCCCGAGCTCTGGGGCCAACGTCCTGACTTTC. Translation: CASSPSSGANVLTF.

This chain connects TRBV28 to TRBJ2-2, with 10 bases fitting TRBD1. With 1 base clipped from V and 4 bases from J, the junction kept 6 bases outside the gene matches. CDR3 length: 17 amino acids. CDR1 MDHEN and CDR2 SYDVKM come from the germline V gene. The CDR3 nucleotides read TGTGCCAGCAGTTTATCCGTAGGACAGGGGGGCACCGGGGAGCTGTTTTTT. Its protein is CASSLSVGQGGTGELFF.

The chain has TRBV30 and TRBJ1-2; no reliable D call. Germline V gene data show CDR1 as GTSNPN and CDR2 as SVGIG (reference sequence). The CDR3 totals 14 residues. The V gene lost 0 bases and the J gene lost 7 bases, with 15 bases spanning the gap. The CDR3 nucleotides read TGTGCCTGGAGTGTACTTGAGGGTATCGGTGGCTACACCTTC. This codes for CAWSVLEGIGGYTF. The full variable domain, rest sourced from reference TRBV30 and TRBJ1-2, is SQTIHQWPATLVQPVGSPLSLECTVEGTSNPNLYWYRQAAGRGLQLLFYSVGIGQISSEVPQNLSASRPQDRQFILSSKKLLLSDSGFYLCAWSVLEGIGGYTFGSGTRLTVV.

V gene TRBV7-9 combines with J gene TRBJ2-7, with 7 bases lining up with TRBD1. Germline V CDR1 and CDR2: SEHNR, FQNEAQ (reference sequence). The J segment lost 0 bases and the V segment lost 3 bases, leaving 8 bases of the junction unmatched. This CDR3 region has 16 residues. The CDR3 spells CASSLKTGDFSYEQYF. The CDR3 bases are TGTGCCAGCAGCTTGAAAACAGGGGATTTCTCCTACGAGCAGTACTTC.

The chain recombines TRBV18 with TRBJ1-2, with TRBD1 identical over 8 bases. Looked up from germline, CDR1 is KGHSH and CDR2 is LQKENI. With 4 bases clipped from V and 3 bases from J, the junction kept 7 bases outside the gene matches. The CDR3 has 15 amino acids. CDR3 nucleotides: TGTGCCAGCTCACAGGCAGGGGGCGCCGACTATGGCTACACCTTC. It specifies CASSQAGGADYGYTF. Variable domain in full (rest from reference TRBV18 and TRBJ1-2): NAGVMQNPRHLVRRRGQEARLRCSPMKGHSHVYWYRQLPEEGLKFMVYLQKENIIDESGMPKERFSAEFPKEGPSILRIQQVVRGDSAAYFCASSQAGGADYGYTFGSGTRLTVV.

The chain links TRBV4-3 to TRBJ1-3, with D possibly being TRBD1 (5 bases). V gave up 4 bases and J gave up 4 bases, with 14 bases separating them. Germline V gives CDR1 LGHNA, CDR2 YSLEER. CDR3 length: 15 residues. The CDR3 DNA reads TGCGCCAGCAGCCCCCTGCAGGGAGGAGGAAACACCATATATTTT. This codes for CASSPLQGGGNTIYF.

The V call is TRBV7-2, the J call TRBJ1-1; a possible D gene is TRBD1 (6 bases). The CDR3 has 14 residues. Between the trimmed V and J ends, which lost 7 bases and 2 bases, there was a span of 14 bases. Germline V CDR1 and CDR2: SGHTA, FQGNSA. The CDR3 nucleotides read TGTGCCAGCAACTTGGGGACAACTAACACTGAAGCTTTCTTT. Its protein product is CASNLGTTNTEAFF.

The chain employs TRBV28 and TRBJ1-2; 8 bases are a match to TRBD1. CDR1 is MDHEN and CDR2 is SYDVKM in the germline V gene. Germline trimming cut 2 bases from V and 7 bases from J; bases unmatched to any gene: 9. The CDR3 spans 15 residues. CDR3 protein: CASSLGGQGDSGYTF. CDR3 sequence (DNA): TGTGCCAGCAGTTTAGGAGGACAGGGAGATAGTGGCTACACCTTC.

The chain links TRBV5-8 to TRBJ1-5, with D unresolved. CDR1 SGHTS and CDR2 YDEGEE come from the germline V gene. With 3 bases removed from V and 6 bases from J, the gap between germline ends came to 7 bases. This CDR3 has 12 residues. CDR3 DNA sequence: TGTGCCAGCAGCTCTGGGCCTCAGCCCCAGCATTTT. This sequence encodes CASSSGPQPQHF.

This chain links TRBV9 with TRBJ2-5, with D tentatively TRBD1 (5 bases). The CDR3 extends over 15 amino acids. Trimming left V 0 bases short and J 1 base short, with 10 bases between. Germline-derived CDR1 and CDR2 are SGDLS and YYNGEE. Written as DNA, the CDR3 is TGTGCCAGCAGCGTAGTGGACACGCTCCAAGAGACCCAGTACTTC. This encodes CASSVVDTLQETQYF. Drawing the rest from reference TRBV9 and TRBJ2-5, the complete variable domain is DSGVTQTPKHLITATGQRVTLRCSPRSGDLSVYWYQQSLDQGLQFLIQYYNGEERAKGNILERFSAQQFPDLHSELNLSSLELGDSALYFCASSVVDTLQETQYFGPGTRLLVL.

The chain links TRBV28 to TRBJ1-2; D not resolved. Trimming left V 3 bases short and J 7 bases short, with 12 bases between. From germline, CDR1 is MDHEN and CDR2 SYDVKM. CDR3 size: 13 residues. In DNA form, the CDR3 reads TGTGCCAGCAGTTTCTCCAGTTTCTCTGGCTACACCTTC. Its protein is CASSFSSFSGYTF.